This TCR beta chain was recovered during a study of blood T cells in healthy people across ages. Findings and caveats of the study: Measured against age, TCR beta diversity per million T cells decreased in a roughly linear manner.

Through a sample-barcoded 5' primer and a J-beta primer mix, a second PCR was run for roughly 7 to 11 cycles. MiXCR, applied by TCRdb to the 5' RACE reads, yields one record per CDR3 protein. The sample records roughly 1.9 million distinct CDR3 sequences, roughly 43% being singletons. Note on this clonotype: Its antigen is unknown.

Unmatched junction bases numbered 8, after V lost 6 bases and J lost 1 base. The germline gives CDR1 ENHRY, CDR2 SYGVKD. The CDR3 length is 15 residues. Specimen: blood. The source is a human donor in good health. The chain has TRBV10-3 and TRBJ2-5, with 7 bases that match TRBD1. DNA for the CDR3: TGTGCCATCAGCCATGGGACAGCAATCCAAGAGACCCAGTACTTC. It specifies CAISHGTAIQETQYF.